Sequencing of this T cell receptor (beta chain) was carried out in a study of blood T cell repertoires in COVID-19. V was pared by 7 bases and J by 0 bases, with 7 bases between. The CDR3 is 13 residues long. Per the germline V gene, CDR1 is LNHDA and CDR2 is SQIVND (reference sequence). Profiled with immunoSEQ multiplex PCR; TCRdb holds only in-frame clones, not every one. Of about 87,000 clones listed, over 80% are singletons. The sequencing sample was made of peripheral blood. The sequence came from an older woman with acute or convalescent COVID-19. The chain combines TRBV19 with TRBJ1-5; D not certain. CDR3 sequence reads: CASTVYSNQPQHF. CDR3 coding DNA: TGTGCCAGTACCGTGTATAGCAATCAGCCCCAGCATTTT.